This is a list of T cell receptor beta chains from one sample in a study of blood T cell repertoires in COVID-19. Generated by immunoSEQ multiplex PCR, the TCRdb table keeps only in-frame clones and is missing some. The sample gives around 220,000 clones, just over 85% of which show up once; roughly 4.1% is in the top ten. The sequencing sample was made of peripheral blood. These receptors all come from a man aged 45-60 years with acute or convalescent COVID-19. Both conserved end residues are part of each CDR3. The D gene is left open where the match is weak. A clone size is listed for some rows: how often the clone was seen (once, few, many), or a class if it is expanded.

TRBV18	TRBD1	TRBJ2-7	-	TGTGCCAGCTCAACACAACAGGGAAGTGGGGACAGCTCCTACGAGCAGTACTTC	CASSTQQGSGDSSYEQYF
TRBV14	-	TRBJ2-4	-	TGTGCCAGCAGCCAAGCAGGAGCCAAAAACATTCAGTACTTC	CASSQAGAKNIQYF
TRBV14	TRBD2	TRBJ2-1	-	TGTGCCAGCAGCCAAGCCCCCTGGCGGGGGGACAATGAGCAGTTCTTC	CASSQAPWRGDNEQFF
TRBV30	TRBD1	TRBJ1-6	many	TGTGCCTGGAGTGTACAACAGGGGAATTCACCCCTCCACTTT	CAWSVQQGNSPLHF
TRBV5-4	TRBD1	TRBJ2-5	-	TGTGCCAGCAGCCCAGGACAGGCGGAGACCCAGTACTTC	CASSPGQAETQYF
TRBV30	-	TRBJ1-2	-	TGTGCCTGGAACGCGGGGGGGATTCAAGGGGCAATTTATGGCTACACCTTC	CAWNAGGIQGAIYGYTF
TRBV29-1	-	TRBJ2-2	-	TGCAGCGTGAGGGTGGCGGCCGGGGAGCTGTTTTTT	CSVRVAAGELFF
TRBV6-5	-	TRBJ1-1	-	TGTGCCAGCCATTCTAGGGGAACTGGGGCTTTCTTT	CASHSRGTGAFF
TRBV19	-	TRBJ1-2	-	TGTGCCAGTAGTATCCTCAGGGGCTCCGGCTACACCTTC	CASSILRGSGYTF
TRBV18	-	TRBJ2-3	once	TGTGCCAGCTCACCACCGTGGCAGGGCACAGATACGCAGTATTTT	CASSPPWQGTDTQYF
TRBV19	TRBD1	TRBJ1-5	-	TGTGCCAGTAGTATCTCGGACAGGGGAAGAGGACAGCCCCAGCATTTT	CASSISDRGRGQPQHF
TRBV15	TRBD1	TRBJ2-1	-	TGTGCCGCCCGCCGGGACAGGGATTACAATGAGCAGTTCTTC	CAARRDRDYNEQFF
TRBV3-1/TRBV3-2	-	TRBJ1-4	-	TGTGCCAGCAGCCAAGTAGTTCCCGGGACAACTAATGAAAAACTGTTTTTT	CASSQVVPGTTNEKLFF
TRBV5-6	-	TRBJ2-7	-	TGTGCCAGCAGCTTGTGGGGGAGGTCCTACGAGCAGTACTTC	CASSLWGRSYEQYF
TRBV30	TRBD1	TRBJ1-2	-	TGTGCCTGGAGCGGGGACAGCCTTTTAGGGGGCTACACCTTC	CAWSGDSLLGGYTF
TRBV6-2/TRBV6-3	-	TRBJ1-5	once	TGTGCCAGCGGCCCCCGTCAGCCCCAGCATTTT	CASGPRQPQHF
TRBV19	-	TRBJ1-2	-	TGTGCCAGTAGTCCGACCCCCGGGACACTAAATGGCTACACCTTC	CASSPTPGTLNGYTF
TRBV6-5	TRBD1	TRBJ1-5	-	TGTGCCAGCAGTAGGGACAGGGGGAATCAGCCCCAGCATTTT	CASSRDRGNQPQHF
TRBV14	-	TRBJ1-1	-	TGTGCCAGCAGCCAAGATATCGCGGGCGAAGCTTTCTTT	CASSQDIAGEAFF
TRBV6-5	TRBD1	TRBJ1-2	-	TGTGCCAGCAGACGCGGGACAGGTATCTATGGCTACACCTTC	CASRRGTGIYGYTF
TRBV12-3/TRBV12-4	-	TRBJ1-2	-	TGTGCCAGCAGTTTCCAGCGTAACTATGGCTACACCTTC	CASSFQRNYGYTF
TRBV6-5	TRBD1	TRBJ2-2	-	TGTGCCAGCAGTTTTACAGGGGGACACACCGGGGAGCTGTTTTTT	CASSFTGGHTGELFF
TRBV18	-	TRBJ1-3	-	TGTGCCAGCTCACCTAGGGGGGGGTCCAGCGTCTCTGGAAACACCATATATTTT	CASSPRGGSSVSGNTIYF
TRBV29-1	-	TRBJ1-5	-	TGCAGCGTTGGGACAGCCGGTGAGCCCCAGCATTTT	CSVGTAGEPQHF
TRBV29-1	-	TRBJ1-1	-	TGCAGCGTGAGGGGGTCGGTGAACACTGAAGCTTTCTTT	CSVRGSVNTEAFF
TRBV6-5	-	TRBJ1-5	-	TGTGCCACCCTGGGGGGGGCGAGCAATCAGCCCCAGCATTTT	CATLGGASNQPQHF
TRBV5-1	-	TRBJ2-5	-	TGCGCCAGCAGCCGGGAAATGGGGAACAAGGAGACCCAGTACTTC	CASSREMGNKETQYF
TRBV6-5	-	TRBJ1-4	once	TGTGCCAGCAGCCGACAGCTTAATGAAAAACTGTTTTTT	CASSRQLNEKLFF
TRBV6-2/TRBV6-3	-	TRBJ2-5	-	TGTGCCAGCAGTTACATCACGGAGAAGTACTTC	CASSYITEKYF
TRBV10-2	TRBD2	TRBJ2-1	-	TGCGCCACCCAAGGACTAGCGGGGGACTCCTACAATGAGCAGTTCTTC	CATQGLAGDSYNEQFF
TRBV19	-	TRBJ2-5	few	TGTGCCAGTAGTTTTCCGGGGTTCCAAGAGACCCAGTACTTC	CASSFPGFQETQYF
TRBV7-9	TRBD1	TRBJ1-4	-	TGTGCCAGCAGGCCCGGGGACAGGGTGAATGAAAAACTGTTTTTT	CASRPGDRVNEKLFF
TRBV6-1	TRBD1	TRBJ1-5	-	TGTGCCAGCAGACCCGGGACAGCAATCAATCAGCCCCAGCATTTT	CASRPGTAINQPQHF
TRBV28	TRBD1	TRBJ1-2	-	TGTGCCAGCAGTCCCGCGAGGGGGCACTATGGCTACACCTTC	CASSPARGHYGYTF
TRBV2	-	TRBJ1-2	-	TGTGCCAGCAGTGAAGAGCCGCGGGGGGCCTATGGCTACACCTTC	CASSEEPRGAYGYTF
TRBV7-3	TRBD2	TRBJ2-5	-	TGTGCCAGCAGCTCGAGCGGGGGTTTTAAAGAGACCCAGTACTTC	CASSSSGGFKETQYF
TRBV7-8	TRBD1	TRBJ1-1	-	TGTGCCAGCAGCCTTACAGGGGGGACTGAAGCTTTCTTT	CASSLTGGTEAFF
TRBV21-1	-	TRBJ2-5	-	TGTGCCAGCAGCAAAGAAGGTGGGGTAAAGGGGTGGTCAGAGACCCAGTACTTC	CASSKEGGVKGWSETQYF
TRBV2	TRBD1	TRBJ1-5	once	TGTGCCAGCAATGGACAGGGGGCGGATCAGCCCCAGCATTTT	CASNGQGADQPQHF